The rows below give T cell receptor beta chains drawn from one sample of a study of cytomegalovirus exposure and HLA in healthy donors. Method: immunoSEQ multiplex PCR; TCRdb's copy keeps in-frame clones and lacks some. The data show around 50,000 clones, with about four fifths seen just once and over 1.5% held by the top ten. Material: PBMCs. The receptors shown here come from a man aged 40-50 years in good health and CMV-seronegative. Each CDR3 is given with its conserved first and last residue. The D gene is left open where the match is weak. Clone size, where shown, is once, few, many, or a class for clones that have expanded.

v_call: TRBV27
d_call: TRBD2
clone_size: -
j_call: TRBJ2-1
cdr3_nt: TGTGCCAGCAGAGAAAGATGGGGGCTAGCGGGGGCCCGTCGCTACAATGAGCAGTTCTTC
cdr3_aa: CASRERWGLAGARRYNEQFF

v_call: TRBV7-2
d_call: -
clone_size: -
j_call: TRBJ2-5
cdr3_nt: TGTGCCAGCAGTCCACCGGAGGGAGAGACCCAGTACTTC
cdr3_aa: CASSPPEGETQYF

v_call: TRBV6-1
d_call: TRBD1
clone_size: -
j_call: TRBJ2-1
cdr3_nt: TGTGCCAGCAGGGAAATGACAGGGTTCAATGAGCAGTTCTTC
cdr3_aa: CASREMTGFNEQFF

v_call: TRBV15
d_call: -
clone_size: -
j_call: TRBJ1-2
cdr3_nt: TGTGCCACCAGCAGAGATGTCCATAACTATGGCTACACCTTC
cdr3_aa: CATSRDVHNYGYTF

v_call: TRBV6-1
d_call: -
clone_size: -
j_call: TRBJ2-1
cdr3_nt: TGTGCCAGCAACCCTGACTGGAGCTCCTACAATGAGCAGTTCTTC
cdr3_aa: CASNPDWSSYNEQFF

v_call: TRBV19
d_call: TRBD1
clone_size: -
j_call: TRBJ1-4
cdr3_nt: TGTGCCAGTAGTACGGCCCTTCGACAGGGAAGGAAACTGTTTTTT
cdr3_aa: CASSTALRQGRKLFF

v_call: TRBV4-3
d_call: TRBD2
clone_size: -
j_call: TRBJ2-3
cdr3_nt: TGCGCCAGCAGCCAAGATATACTAGCGGGAACAGATACGCAGTATTTT
cdr3_aa: CASSQDILAGTDTQYF

v_call: TRBV7-8
d_call: TRBD1
clone_size: -
j_call: TRBJ2-1
cdr3_nt: TGTGCCAGCAGCTTAACCCAGGGGGCGAATGAGCAGTTCTTC
cdr3_aa: CASSLTQGANEQFF

v_call: TRBV6-6
d_call: -
clone_size: -
j_call: TRBJ2-5
cdr3_nt: TGTGCCAGCAGTTTGCGGGGCACGGGACAAGAGACCCAGTACTTC
cdr3_aa: CASSLRGTGQETQYF

v_call: TRBV11-3
d_call: -
clone_size: once
j_call: TRBJ1-1
cdr3_nt: TGTGCCAGCAGCTTTCAGGGGACTGAAGCTTTCTTT
cdr3_aa: CASSFQGTEAFF

v_call: TRBV4-2
d_call: -
clone_size: -
j_call: TRBJ1-2
cdr3_nt: TGTGCCAGCAGCCAAGATCCCGGGAACTATGGCTACACCTTC
cdr3_aa: CASSQDPGNYGYTF

v_call: TRBV30
d_call: TRBD1
clone_size: once
j_call: TRBJ1-2
cdr3_nt: TGTGCCTGGAGCAGACAGGGGACGCACAGTAACTATGGCTACACCTTC
cdr3_aa: CAWSRQGTHSNYGYTF

v_call: TRBV4-1
d_call: -
clone_size: -
j_call: TRBJ2-7
cdr3_nt: TGCGCCAGCAGCCGATTCAGGGGTACGTCCTACGAGCAGTACTTC
cdr3_aa: CASSRFRGTSYEQYF

v_call: TRBV11-3
d_call: -
clone_size: -
j_call: TRBJ2-1
cdr3_nt: TGTGCCAGCAGCTTGGACAAGGCGGAGTTCTTC
cdr3_aa: CASSLDKAEFF

v_call: TRBV27
d_call: -
clone_size: -
j_call: TRBJ2-7
cdr3_nt: TGTGCCAGCAGTTTCGGGGACTGGACCTACGAGCAGTACTTC
cdr3_aa: CASSFGDWTYEQYF

v_call: TRBV2
d_call: TRBD1
clone_size: -
j_call: TRBJ2-7
cdr3_nt: TGTGCCAGCAGTGGCCGGACAGGGTCCAACGAGCAGTACTTC
cdr3_aa: CASSGRTGSNEQYF

v_call: TRBV7-8
d_call: TRBD1
clone_size: -
j_call: TRBJ1-5
cdr3_nt: TGTGCCAGCAGCTTCTCGGGACAGAGCAATCAGCCCCAGCATTTT
cdr3_aa: CASSFSGQSNQPQHF

v_call: TRBV10-3
d_call: TRBD1
clone_size: -
j_call: TRBJ1-4
cdr3_nt: TGTGCCATCACAGGGGGGCCTAATGAAAAACTGTTTTTT
cdr3_aa: CAITGGPNEKLFF

v_call: TRBV27
d_call: TRBD1
clone_size: -
j_call: TRBJ1-4
cdr3_nt: TGTGCCAGCAGTATTCGGACAGGGATGGGTGAAAAACTGTTTTTT
cdr3_aa: CASSIRTGMGEKLFF

v_call: TRBV19
d_call: -
clone_size: -
j_call: TRBJ1-1
cdr3_nt: TGTGCCAGTAGTGGGGGGTCTGCTGAAGCTTTCTTT
cdr3_aa: CASSGGSAEAFF

v_call: TRBV6-1
d_call: -
clone_size: -
j_call: TRBJ1-5
cdr3_nt: TGTGCCAGCAGTATTGGCCCCGGCACGGGGCAGCCCCAGCATTTT
cdr3_aa: CASSIGPGTGQPQHF

v_call: TRBV5-4
d_call: TRBD1
clone_size: few
j_call: TRBJ2-1
cdr3_nt: TGTGCCAGCTTCGACAGGGGGCCCAATGAGCAGTTCTTC
cdr3_aa: CASFDRGPNEQFF

v_call: TRBV25-1
d_call: -
clone_size: -
j_call: TRBJ2-2
cdr3_nt: TGTGCCAGCAGTGGATCTAATCTCGCGAACACCGGGGAGCTGTTTTTT
cdr3_aa: CASSGSNLANTGELFF

v_call: TRBV9
d_call: TRBD2
clone_size: -
j_call: TRBJ2-2
cdr3_nt: TGTGCCAGCAGCGTAGTGCGGGGGGGCCTTGGGCCCGCGAACACCGGGGAGCTGTTTTTT
cdr3_aa: CASSVVRGGLGPANTGELFF

v_call: TRBV6-5
d_call: -
clone_size: few
j_call: TRBJ1-2
cdr3_nt: TGTGCCAGCAGTCGACAGAGGCGGAGAGGCTACACCTTC
cdr3_aa: CASSRQRRRGYTF

v_call: TRBV6-5
d_call: -
clone_size: -
j_call: TRBJ2-2
cdr3_nt: TGTGCCAGCAGTTACGGCCTAGCAGGCACCGGGGAGCTGTTTTTT
cdr3_aa: CASSYGLAGTGELFF

v_call: TRBV9
d_call: TRBD2
clone_size: -
j_call: TRBJ2-1
cdr3_nt: TGTGCCAGCATCCCCGTCGGGCGGGGGGCCAACAATGAGCAGTTCTTC
cdr3_aa: CASIPVGRGANNEQFF

v_call: TRBV30
d_call: TRBD1
clone_size: -
j_call: TRBJ1-4
cdr3_nt: TGTGCCTGGAGTCCGGACAGGCTAGGTGAAAAACTGTTTTTT
cdr3_aa: CAWSPDRLGEKLFF

v_call: TRBV30
d_call: TRBD1
clone_size: -
j_call: TRBJ1-4
cdr3_nt: TGTGCTTCGACTCCGGGACAGGGGGCCGGTGAAAAACTGTTTTTT
cdr3_aa: CASTPGQGAGEKLFF

v_call: TRBV6-1
d_call: -
clone_size: -
j_call: TRBJ1-4
cdr3_nt: TGTGCCAGCAGTGGTGGGGCAGCAACTAATGAAAAACTGTTTTTT
cdr3_aa: CASSGGAATNEKLFF

v_call: TRBV4-2
d_call: -
clone_size: -
j_call: TRBJ2-5
cdr3_nt: TGTGCCAGCAGCCAAGATAAGGGGGGGGACCAAGAGACCCAGTACTTC
cdr3_aa: CASSQDKGGDQETQYF

v_call: TRBV7-2
d_call: -
clone_size: -
j_call: TRBJ1-1
cdr3_nt: TGTGCCAGCAGCTTAATAGCCATAAGGAACACTGAAGCTTTCTTT
cdr3_aa: CASSLIAIRNTEAFF